The rows below give T cell receptor beta chains drawn from one sample of a study of CD8 T cells in Susac syndrome. TCRdb passed the immunoSEQ multiplex PCR reads through MiXCR, listing each CDR3 protein once. The table records tens of thousands of distinct CDR3 sequences, 90% to 95% of them present only once. Sequencing was carried out using CD8+ T cells from PBMCs. These receptor sequences come from a human donor in good health. CDR3s include the opening cysteine and the closing phenylalanine or tryptophan. Each record gives: CDR3 length, D gene, J gene, V gene, clone size, CDR3 DNA, CDR3 protein. The D gene is left open where the match is weak. The listing skips clone size in some rows; elsewhere it reads once, few, many or a size class.

15	TRBD1	TRBJ1-5	TRBV5-1	NA	TGCGCCAGCAGCCCCGGACAGGGTGACAATCAGCCCCAGCATTTT	CASSPGQGDNQPQHF
14	NA	TRBJ1-2	TRBV9	NA	TGTGCCAGCAGCGTAGCCCCAGGGGCCTCCGGCTACACCTTC	CASSVAPGASGYTF
14	NA	TRBJ1-4	TRBV3-1	once	TGTGCCAGCCAGGGGACGGCAACTAATGAAAAACTGTTTTTT	CASQGTATNEKLFF
14	NA	TRBJ1-6	TRBV9	NA	TGTGCCAGCAGCGCAGAGGGGGGTTCGGCACCCCTCCACTTT	CASSAEGGSAPLHF
15	NA	TRBJ2-1	TRBV19	NA	TGTGCCAGTACCCCCCGACCGGGACTTTACAATGAGCAGTTCTTC	CASTPRPGLYNEQFF
16	TRBD2	TRBJ2-5	TRBV7-9	NA	TGTGCCAGCAGCTTAGGCACACTAGCGGGGGAAGAGACCCAGTACTTC	CASSLGTLAGEETQYF
17	NA	TRBJ2-1	TRBV7-6	NA	TGTGCCAGCAGCTTAGCTTCCCCCCGGCGCTCCTACAATGAGCAGTTCTTC	CASSLASPRRSYNEQFF
19	NA	TRBJ1-1	TRBV20-1	NA	TGCAGTGCCAAAGCTCCCCCACAGGAGGGGAAGGTCGCGAACACTGAAGCTTTCTTT	CSAKAPPQEGKVANTEAFF
16	NA	TRBJ1-2	TRBV28	NA	TGTGCCAGCAGTTTTATCCCCCGCAGAGTGGTGGTTGGCTACACCTTC	CASSFIPRRVVVGYTF
15	TRBD1	TRBJ1-1	TRBV7-9	NA	TGTGCCAGCAGGCCCCCGGGACAGGGCTTTGACGAAGCTTTCTTT	CASRPPGQGFDEAFF
14	NA	TRBJ1-6	TRBV7-2	NA	TGTGCCAGCAGCTTCCCAGGGAGTCATTCACCCCTCCACTTT	CASSFPGSHSPLHF
13	NA	TRBJ2-1	TRBV13	NA	TGTGCCAGCAGCGCCCGCAGTCCACCCTGGCAGTTCTTC	CASSARSPPWQFF
17	TRBD2	TRBJ2-2	TRBV6-1	NA	TGTGCCAGCAGCCTCCTCAGAGCGGGGGTGAACACCGGGGAGCTGTTTTTT	CASSLLRAGVNTGELFF
14	TRBD1	TRBJ2-5	TRBV28	NA	TGTGCCAGCAGTTCGGACAGGGAGCAGCAGACCCAGTACTTC	CASSSDREQQTQYF
16	NA	TRBJ1-2	TRBV10-2	NA	TGCGCCAGCAGCGGAGGGCCCTGGGACGTAAACTATGGCTACACCTTC	CASSGGPWDVNYGYTF
12	NA	TRBJ2-7	TRBV29-1	few	TGCAGCGTTACAGGTCCGCGAGGCGAGCAGTACTTC	CSVTGPRGEQYF
21	TRBD1	TRBJ2-2	TRBV12-3/TRBV12-4	once	TGTGCCAGCAGGAACGAATACCCCGCGTCCCGGGACAGGGCGGCCACCGGGGAGCTGTTTTTT	CASRNEYPASRDRAATGELFF
15	NA	TRBJ1-4	TRBV23-1	NA	TGCGCCAGCAGTCACCAGGGGCTAAATCGGAAAAAACTGTTTTTT	CASSHQGLNRKKLFF
12	TRBD2	TRBJ2-2	TRBV29-1	NA	TGCAGCGTGGGGGGGTCCACCGGGGAGCTGTTTTTT	CSVGGSTGELFF
15	TRBD1	TRBJ1-2	TRBV12-3/TRBV12-4	NA	TGTGCCAGCAGTATGGCAGGGGGCCTCAACTATGGCTACACCTTC	CASSMAGGLNYGYTF
13	NA	TRBJ1-1	TRBV7-9	NA	TGTGCCAGCCGTGTGACCGAGAACACTGAAGCTTTCTTT	CASRVTENTEAFF
21	TRBD1	TRBJ1-3	TRBV6-1	NA	TGTGCCAGCAGTGAAGATATGGCTTTGACAGGGAAGATGGGGTCTGGAAACACCATATATTTT	CASSEDMALTGKMGSGNTIYF
14	TRBD1	TRBJ2-7	TRBV5-1	NA	TGCGCCAGCAGCTCCGACAGGGGAAAGGACGAGCAGTACTTC	CASSSDRGKDEQYF
15	NA	TRBJ2-7	TRBV2	NA	TGTGCCAGCAGTGTAACGCCCGGCATAGCCTACGAGCAGTACTTC	CASSVTPGIAYEQYF
14	TRBD1	TRBJ2-7	TRBV11-2	NA	TGTGCCAGCAGCGACCGGGACAGCCCCTACGAGCAGTACTTC	CASSDRDSPYEQYF